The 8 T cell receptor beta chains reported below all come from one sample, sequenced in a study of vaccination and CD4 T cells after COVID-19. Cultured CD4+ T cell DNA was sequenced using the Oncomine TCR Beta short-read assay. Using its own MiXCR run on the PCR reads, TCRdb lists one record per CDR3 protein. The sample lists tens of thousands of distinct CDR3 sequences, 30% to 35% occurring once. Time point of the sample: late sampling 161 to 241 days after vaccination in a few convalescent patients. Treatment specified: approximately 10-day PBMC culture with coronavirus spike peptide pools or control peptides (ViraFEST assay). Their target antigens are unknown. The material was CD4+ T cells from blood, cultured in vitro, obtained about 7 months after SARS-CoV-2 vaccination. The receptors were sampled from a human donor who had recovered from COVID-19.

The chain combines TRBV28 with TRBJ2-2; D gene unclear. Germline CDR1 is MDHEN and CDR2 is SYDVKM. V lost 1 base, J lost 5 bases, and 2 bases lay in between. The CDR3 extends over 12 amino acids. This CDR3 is CASSLFTGELFF. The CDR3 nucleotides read TGTGCCAGCAGTTTATTTACCGGGGAGCTGTTTTTT. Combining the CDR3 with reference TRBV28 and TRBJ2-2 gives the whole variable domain DVKVTQSSRYLVKRTGEKVFLECVQDMDHENMFWYRQDPGLGLRLIYFSYDVKMKEKGDIPEGYSVSREKKERFSLILESASTNQTSMYLCASSLFTGELFFGEGSRLTVL.

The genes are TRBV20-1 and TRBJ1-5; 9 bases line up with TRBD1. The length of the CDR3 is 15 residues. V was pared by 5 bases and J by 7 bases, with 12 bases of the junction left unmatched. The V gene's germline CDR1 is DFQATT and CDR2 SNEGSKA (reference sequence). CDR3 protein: CSASLRTGEGQPQHF. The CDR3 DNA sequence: TGCAGTGCTTCGCTAAGGACAGGGGAGGGCCAGCCCCAGCATTTT.

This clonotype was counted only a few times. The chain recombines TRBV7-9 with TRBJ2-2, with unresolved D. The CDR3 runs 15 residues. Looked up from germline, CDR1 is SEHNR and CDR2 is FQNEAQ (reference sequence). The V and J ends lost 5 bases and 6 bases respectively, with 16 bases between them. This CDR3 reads CASSIPGQSPGELFF. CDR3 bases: TGTGCCAGCAGCATACCGGGCCAATCCCCCGGGGAGCTGTTTTTT.

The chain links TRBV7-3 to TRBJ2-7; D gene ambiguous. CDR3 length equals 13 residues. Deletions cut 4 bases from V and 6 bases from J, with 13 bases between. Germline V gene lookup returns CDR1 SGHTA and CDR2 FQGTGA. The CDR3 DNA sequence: TGTGCCAGCAGCTCTAACGGCGCCGGCGAGCAGTACTTC. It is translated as CASSSNGAGEQYF.

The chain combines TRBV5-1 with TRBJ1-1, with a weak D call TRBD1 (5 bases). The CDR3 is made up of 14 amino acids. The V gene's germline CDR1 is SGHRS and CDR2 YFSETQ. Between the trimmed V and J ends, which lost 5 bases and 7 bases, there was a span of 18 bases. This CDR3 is CASRSWGGAYEAFF. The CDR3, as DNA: TGCGCCAGCAGATCCTGGGGAGGGGCTTATGAAGCTTTCTTT.

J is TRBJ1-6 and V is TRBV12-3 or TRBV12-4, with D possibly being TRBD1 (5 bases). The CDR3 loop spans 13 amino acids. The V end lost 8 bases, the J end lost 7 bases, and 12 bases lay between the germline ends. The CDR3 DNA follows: TGTGCCAGCGGGGGGGACCTAAATTCACCCCTCCACTTT. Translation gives CASGGDLNSPLHF.

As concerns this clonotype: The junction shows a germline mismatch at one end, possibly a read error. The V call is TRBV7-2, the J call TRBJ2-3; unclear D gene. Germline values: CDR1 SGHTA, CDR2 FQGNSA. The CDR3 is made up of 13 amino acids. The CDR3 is CACSPGLQNTQYF. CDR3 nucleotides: TGTGCCTGCAGCCCCGGGCTCCAGAATACGCAGTATTTT.

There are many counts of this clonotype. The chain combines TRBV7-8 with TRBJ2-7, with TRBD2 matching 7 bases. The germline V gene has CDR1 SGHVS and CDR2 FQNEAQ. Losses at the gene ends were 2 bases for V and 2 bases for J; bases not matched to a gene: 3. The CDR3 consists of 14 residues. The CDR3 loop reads CASSLLADAYEQYF. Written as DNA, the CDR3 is TGTGCCAGCAGCTTACTAGCGGATGCCTACGAGCAGTACTTC. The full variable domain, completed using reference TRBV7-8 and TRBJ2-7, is GAGVSQSPRYKVAKRGQDVALRCDPISGHVSLFWYQQALGQGPEFLTYFQNEAQLDKSGLPSDRFFAERPEGSVSTLKIQRTQQEDSAVYLCASSLLADAYEQYFGPGTRLTVT.